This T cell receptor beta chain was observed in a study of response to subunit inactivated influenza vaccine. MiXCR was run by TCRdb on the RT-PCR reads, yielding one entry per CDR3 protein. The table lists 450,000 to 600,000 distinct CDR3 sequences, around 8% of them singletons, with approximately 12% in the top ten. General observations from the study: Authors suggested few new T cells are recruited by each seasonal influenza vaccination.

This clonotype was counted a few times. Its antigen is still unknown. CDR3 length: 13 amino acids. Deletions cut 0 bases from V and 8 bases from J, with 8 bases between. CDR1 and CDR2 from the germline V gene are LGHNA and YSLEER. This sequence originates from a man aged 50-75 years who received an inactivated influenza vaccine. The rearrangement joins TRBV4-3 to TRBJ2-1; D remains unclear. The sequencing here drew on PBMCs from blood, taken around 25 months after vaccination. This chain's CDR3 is CASSQEGKHEQFF. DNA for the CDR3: TGCGCCAGCAGCCAAGAGGGGAAGCATGAGCAGTTCTTC.